Below are 29 T cell receptor beta chains sequenced from a single sample in a study of blood T cell repertoires in COVID-19. Assay used: immunoSEQ multiplex PCR; TCRdb lists only in-frame clones, some missing. The sample has about 180,000 clones; approximately 86% are singletons. The sample taken for sequencing was peripheral blood. Receptors originate from a middle-aged man with active or convalescent COVID-19.

The chain carries TRBV19 and TRBJ2-3; tentative D call: TRBD2 (5 bases). Between the trimmed V and J ends, which lost 2 bases and 0 bases, there was a span of 6 bases. This CDR3 is 14 amino acids long. Looked up from germline, CDR1 is LNHDA and CDR2 is SQIVND (reference sequence). This CDR3 reads CASSIRTSTDTQYF. The CDR3 DNA reads TGTGCCAGTAGTATAAGGACTAGCACAGATACGCAGTATTTT.

This clone was detected once. The CDR3 DNA sequence: TGTGCCAGCTCACCACGACAGGGGGCTCAAACTGAAGCTTTCTTT. It codes for CASSPRQGAQTEAFF. The chain has TRBV18 and TRBJ1-1; 10 nucleotides align to TRBD1. In germline, CDR1 is KGHSH, CDR2 LQKENI. This CDR3 has 15 residues. V lost 1 base to trimming and J lost 5 bases; unmatched junction nucleotides: 4.

V and J are TRBV27 and TRBJ2-5, with TRBD2 as a possible D gene (7 bases). The V gene lost 3 bases and the J gene lost 5 bases, with 13 bases spanning the gap. Germline CDR1 is MNHEY and CDR2 is SMNVEV (reference sequence). The CDR3 has 14 residues. CDR3 residues: CASSLGGQSETQYF. The CDR3 DNA reads as TGTGCCAGCAGTTTGGGGGGGCAGTCGGAGACCCAGTACTTC.

The gene calls are TRBV18 and TRBJ2-7; maybe TRBD1 (6 bases). The V gene lost 3 bases and the J gene lost 4 bases, with 10 bases spanning the gap. Germline V gives CDR1 KGHSH, CDR2 LQKENI. The CDR3 is 13 residues long. The CDR3 reads CASSPRTVYEQYF. CDR3 DNA: TGTGCCAGCTCACCGAGGACAGTATACGAGCAGTACTTC.

The chain employs TRBV6-6 and TRBJ2-5, with D possibly TRBD2 on 5 matching bases. Germline V CDR1 and CDR2: MNHNY, SVGAGI (reference sequence). There are 16 residues in the CDR3. The ends were cut back, 0 bases at V and 5 bases at J, with 16 bases in the middle. CDR3 region: CASSYSRPRRWETQYF. CDR3 bases: TGTGCCAGCAGTTACTCTAGGCCAAGGAGGTGGGAGACCCAGTACTTC.

J is TRBJ1-1 and V is TRBV5-1, with 9 bases that match TRBD1. Trimming cost V 2 bases and J 3 bases; bases outside gene matches: 5. The CDR3 runs 15 residues. CDR1 and CDR2 (germline): SGHRS, YFSETQ. The CDR3 here is CASSFGRTGDTEAFF. The DNA of the CDR3 is TGCGCCAGCAGCTTTGGTAGGACAGGGGACACTGAAGCTTTCTTT.

J is TRBJ2-3 and V is TRBV20-1, with 7 bases fitting TRBD2. Trimming took 3 bases from V and 1 from J; bases not matched to a gene: 16. In germline, CDR1 is DFQATT, CDR2 SNEGSKA (reference sequence). CDR3 length: 18 amino acids. CDR3 protein: CSASQGSGLLGGTDTQYF. CDR3 DNA sequence: TGCAGTGCTAGTCAAGGTAGCGGGCTTCTTGGGGGCACAGATACGCAGTATTTT.

The chain has TRBV7-2 and TRBJ1-5; 7 bases agree with TRBD1. With V trimmed by 2 bases and J by 4 bases, 8 bases remained unmatched. The CDR3 extends over 16 amino acids. Germline loops: CDR1 SGHTA, CDR2 FQGNSA. CDR3 protein: CASSLNKGARNQPQHF. CDR3 in DNA: TGTGCCAGCAGCTTAAATAAGGGGGCGCGTAATCAGCCCCAGCATTTT.

This chain joins TRBV4-3 and TRBJ1-6; the match to TRBD1 covers 10 bases. Germline values: CDR1 LGHNA, CDR2 YSLEER. This CDR3 has 18 residues. The J segment lost 0 bases and the V segment lost 2 bases, leaving 4 bases of the junction unmatched. CDR3 amino acids: CASSQTGQGSSYNSPLHF. The DNA of the CDR3 is TGCGCCAGCAGCCAAACGGGACAGGGGAGCTCCTATAATTCACCCCTCCACTTT.

The V call is TRBV11-2, the J call TRBJ2-7; 10 bases match TRBD1. Germline CDR1 and CDR2: SGHAT and FQNNGV. V was pared by 5 bases and J by 7 bases, with 11 bases of the junction left unmatched. CDR3 length: 15 amino acids. For the CDR3, the DNA is TGTGCCAGCAGCGTTACCGGGACAGGGGTTTCGGAGCAGTACTTC. Residues: CASSVTGTGVSEQYF. The full variable domain, in which reference TRBV11-2 and TRBJ2-7 provide the parts outside the CDR3, is EAGVAQSPRYKIIEKRQSVAFWCNPISGHATLYWYQQILGQGPKLLIQFQNNGVVDDSQLPKDRFSAERLKGVDSTLKIQPAKLEDSAVYLCASSVTGTGVSEQYFGPGTRLTVT.

The rearrangement uses TRBV2 and TRBJ2-1, with D possibly matching TRBD2 (6 bases). The CDR3 runs to 13 residues. Trimming removed 5 bases from V and 6 bases from J, with 11 bases in between. The germline V gene has CDR1 SNHLY and CDR2 FYNNEI. The CDR3 DNA reads TGTGCCAGCAGTCTTGTGGGGGGCAATGAGCAGTTCTTC. Encoded protein: CASSLVGGNEQFF.

The chain joins TRBV6-5 to TRBJ1-5; TRBD1 might be the D (6 bases). V was trimmed by 6 bases and J by 1 base, leaving 13 bases between them. CDR1 MNHEY and CDR2 SVGAGI come from the germline V gene. The CDR3 totals 15 residues. In nucleotides, the CDR3 is TGTGCCAGCAGCCCATGGGACACGAGCAATCAGCCCCAGCATTTT. It encodes CASSPWDTSNQPQHF.

The chain uses TRBV9 and TRBJ2-1, with D tentatively TRBD2 (7 bases). Trimming removed 0 bases from V and 6 bases from J, with 16 bases in between. The CDR3 loop spans 16 amino acids. CDR1 and CDR2 (germline): SGDLS, YYNGEE. CDR3 DNA sequence: TGTGCCAGCAGCGTAGTTCCCGGGGGGCCTAGCAATGAGCAGTTCTTC. It yields the protein CASSVVPGGPSNEQFF.

The chain is built from TRBV2 and TRBJ1-2, with 7 bases identical to TRBD1. Germline CDR1 and CDR2: SNHLY and FYNNEI. CDR3 size: 15 residues. Unmatched junction bases numbered 11, after V lost 8 bases and J lost 2 bases. The CDR3 region has the DNA TGTGCCAGCCCTGATCCAGGGGGTCGGAACTATGGCTACACCTTC. It is translated as CASPDPGGRNYGYTF.

The rearrangement joins TRBV14 to TRBJ2-3; no definite D call. The CDR3 covers 12 residues. V lost 4 bases, J lost 5 bases, and 7 bases lay in between. Germline CDR1 reads SGHDN; CDR2 reads FVKESK. CDR3 sequence: CASSLPLDTQYF. Written as DNA, the CDR3 is TGTGCCAGCAGCCTCCCACTAGATACGCAGTATTTT.

This chain connects TRBV5-8 to TRBJ1-3; D not resolved. CDR3 length: 15 residues. Trimming stripped 3 bases from V and 4 bases from J, with 14 bases between. CDR1 and CDR2 from the germline V gene are SGHTS and YDEGEE. The CDR3 bases are TGTGCCAGCAGCTGGGGAGGACGGGTAGGAAACACCATATATTTT. Translating it yields CASSWGGRVGNTIYF.

The gene calls are TRBV5-4 and TRBJ2-5; TRBD1 is a possible D gene (5 bases). The V gene lost 1 base and the J gene lost 4 bases, with 11 bases spanning the gap. The CDR3 is made up of 14 amino acids. Per the germline V gene, CDR1 is SGHNT and CDR2 is YYREEE (reference sequence). The DNA for the CDR3 is TGTGCCAGCAGCTTGAATAGTCAGGGAGAGACCCAGTACTTC. Residues: CASSLNSQGETQYF.

The chain carries TRBV7-2 and TRBJ2-5, with a possible D match to TRBD1 (5 bases). This CDR3 region has 15 residues. CDR1 is SGHTA, CDR2 FQGNSA, per germline. The germline V and J ends were trimmed by 3 bases and 3 bases, with 14 bases remaining between them. Here the CDR3 reads CASSFSADSKETQYF. The CDR3 DNA follows: TGTGCCAGCAGCTTCTCGGCCGACAGTAAAGAGACCCAGTACTTC. Variable domain in full (rest from reference TRBV7-2 and TRBJ2-5): GAGVSQSPSNKVTEKGKDVELRCDPISGHTALYWYRQSLGQGLEFLIYFQGNSAPDKSGLPSDRFSAERTGGSVSTLTIQRTQQEDSAVYLCASSFSADSKETQYFGPGTRLLVL.

This clone was found many times. V and J are TRBV4-2 and TRBJ2-1, with D perhaps TRBD2 (6 bases). Looked up from germline, CDR1 is LGHNA and CDR2 is YNFKEQ. V gave up 0 bases and J gave up 7 bases, with 16 bases separating them. CDR3 size: 16 residues. CDR3 nucleotide sequence: TGTGCCAGCAGCCAAGAAAACCAGCGGGTATGGAATGAGCAGTTCTTC. Protein: CASSQENQRVWNEQFF.

V and J are TRBV6-5 and TRBJ1-2; D perhaps matches TRBD1 (6 bases). The V end lost 0 bases, the J end lost 8 bases, and 13 bases lay between the germline ends. CDR1 and CDR2 from the germline V gene are MNHEY and SVGAGI. The CDR3 spans 14 residues. CDR3 residues: CASSYSVAGDGYTF. The CDR3, as DNA: TGTGCCAGCAGTTACTCGGTAGCAGGGGACGGCTACACCTTC.

This clone appeared once. CDR3 nucleotides: TGTGCCAGCTCCCTGGGACAGCCGAGCTCCTACAATGAGCAGTTCTTC. Protein: CASSLGQPSSYNEQFF. This rearrangement joins TRBV18 to TRBJ2-1; 7 bases line up with TRBD1. This CDR3 region has 16 residues. Trimming took 6 bases from V and 0 from J; bases not matched to a gene: 8. In germline, CDR1 is KGHSH, CDR2 LQKENI.

The chain carries TRBV9 and TRBJ1-4; no clear D gene. The CDR3 is 16 residues long. The germline V gene has CDR1 SGDLS and CDR2 YYNGEE. Trimming left V 0 bases short and J 4 bases short, with 13 bases between. The CDR3 spells CASSVGSITINEKLFF. The DNA for the CDR3 is TGTGCCAGCAGCGTAGGAAGCATAACCATTAATGAAAAACTGTTTTTT. The full variable domain, rest sourced from reference TRBV9 and TRBJ1-4, is DSGVTQTPKHLITATGQRVTLRCSPRSGDLSVYWYQQSLDQGLQFLIQYYNGEERAKGNILERFSAQQFPDLHSELNLSSLELGDSALYFCASSVGSITINEKLFFGSGTQLSVL.

Points on this clone: The sample contains more than one DNA sequence encoding this CDR3. V is TRBV19 and J is TRBJ1-2; D ambiguous. The CDR3 has 13 residues. V lost 3 bases and J 0 bases, leaving 5 bases between the germline ends. Germline V lookup: CDR1 LNHDA, CDR2 SQIVND (reference sequence). CDR3 bases: TGTGCCAGTAGTATTTTAGCTAACTATGGCTACACCTTC. Its translation is CASSILANYGYTF.

This chain uses TRBV11-2 with TRBJ2-7; D might be TRBD1 (6 bases). The CDR3 has 13 residues. The ends were cut back, 5 bases at V and 7 bases at J, with 15 bases in the middle. Germline V gives CDR1 SGHAT, CDR2 FQNNGV. The CDR3 nucleotides are TGTGCCAGCAGCGGGGGACACGGTGTAGAGCAGTACTTC. Protein: CASSGGHGVEQYF.

The rearrangement uses TRBV29-1 and TRBJ1-1, with a possible D match to TRBD1 (6 bases). Germline V gives CDR1 SQVTM, CDR2 ANQGSEA. The CDR3 extends over 17 amino acids. The V end was cut by 5 bases, the J end by 1 base, with 23 bases between. This chain's CDR3 is CSVLYRDTGNKNTEAFF. CDR3 DNA sequence: TGCAGCGTTCTATACCGGGACACGGGCAATAAGAACACTGAAGCTTTCTTT.

This chain joins TRBV11-2 and TRBJ2-3; 7 positions match TRBD2. The CDR3 runs to 14 residues. V dropped 1 base and J dropped 6; count of bases not matched to a gene: 4. Germline V gives CDR1 SGHAT, CDR2 FQNNGV. The CDR3 nucleotides read TGTGCCAGCAGCTTAGCCCGGACTAGTGATACGCAGTATTTT. Amino acid sequence: CASSLARTSDTQYF.

The table lists this clone with a few counts. The chain has TRBV5-1 and TRBJ2-1; the match to TRBD2 covers 13 bases. The V and J ends lost 3 bases and 8 bases, in that order; junction bases with no gene match: 5. CDR1 SGHRS and CDR2 YFSETQ come from the germline V gene. The CDR3 is 15 amino acids. The CDR3 coding sequence is TGCGCCAGCAGCTCAACTAGCGGGAGGGCCGATGAGCAGTTCTTC. Translated, it gives CASSSTSGRADEQFF. The complete variable domain, with remaining parts taken from reference TRBV5-1 and TRBJ2-1, reads KAGVTQTPRYLIKTRGQQVTLSCSPISGHRSVSWYQQTPGQGLQFLFEYFSETQRNKGNFPGRFSGRQFSNSRSEMNVSTLELGDSALYLCASSSTSGRADEQFFGPGTRLTVL.

V and J are TRBV12-5 and TRBJ1-2, with 9 bases matching TRBD1. J gave up 4 bases and V 0 bases, and 9 bases lay outside the gene matches. The CDR3 has 17 amino acids. Germline loops: CDR1 LGHNT, CDR2 FRNRAP. This CDR3 reads CASGLVPGQGTLYGYTF. CDR3 nucleotide sequence: TGTGCTAGTGGTTTGGTACCCGGACAGGGGACACTCTATGGCTACACCTTC.

The chain has TRBV6-5 and TRBJ2-6; 10 bases line up with TRBD1. The CDR3 spans 14 residues. Germline V CDR1 and CDR2: MNHEY, SVGAGI. The J segment lost 5 bases and the V segment lost 6 bases, leaving 1 base of the junction unmatched. The CDR3 DNA follows: TGTGCCAGCAGGACAGGGGGCTGGGCCAACGTCCTGACTTTC. It codes for CASRTGGWANVLTF.